This TCR beta chain was captured by sequencing in a study of blood T cell repertoires in COVID-19. This clone was found once. In the original processing: Reference gene primers were amplified, and this amplification served to estimate nucleated cell counts. Sequencing was performed with immunoSEQ multiplex PCR; in TCRdb, only in-frame clones are kept and a portion is missing. V and J calls and clone size come straight from that table; D and trimming were deduced from the DNA. The table lists some 230,000 clones, more than 65% of them singletons. J was trimmed by 3 bases and V by 0 bases; bases with no gene match: 1. Germline V gene data show CDR1 as MNHEY and CDR2 as SVGEGT. This CDR3 contains 14 residues.

The rearrangement links TRBV6-2 or TRBV6-3 to TRBJ1-2, with TRBD1 identical over 7 bases. The TCR was taken from a woman aged 60 to 75 with acute or convalescent COVID-19. Input material: peripheral blood. The CDR3 DNA is TGTGCCAGCAGTTACTCTGACAGGGACTATGGCTACACCTTC. The encoded protein is CASSYSDRDYGYTF.